One T cell receptor beta chain is described in this entry. This sample includes further DNA sequences coding for the same CDR3. Naive CD8 cells lacked CD45RO and underwent positive selection for CCR7, leaving out terminally differentiated effector memory CD45RA+ cells. These data come from a study of shared clonotypes between healthy human individuals. Across the whole study: There were three CD4 naive, three CD4 memory, two CD8 naive and one CD8 memory plates per donor.

The CDR3 sequence is 15 residues long. CDR1 and CDR2 from the germline V gene are MDHEN and SYDVKM. After removal of 2 bases from V and 7 bases from J, the junction contained 9 bases not matched to a gene. It was across several immunoSEQ plates that each subset's genomic DNA was evenly split. Assay: immunoSEQ multiplex PCR; the TCRdb copy retains only in-frame clones and omits some. In the table there are fewer than 1 million clones, 95% to 97% of which are singletons. The gene calls are TRBV28 and TRBJ2-7; 9 bases fit TRBD2. The source material was naive CD8+ T cells sorted from blood. The TCR sequence derives from a man in his thirties or forties in good health. The CDR3: CASSLLAGGPGEQYF. CDR3 DNA sequence: TGTGCCAGCAGTTTACTGGCGGGAGGGCCGGGGGAGCAGTACTTC. Full variable domain (remainder filled in from reference TRBV28 and TRBJ2-7): DVKVTQSSRYLVKRTGEKVFLECVQDMDHENMFWYRQDPGLGLRLIYFSYDVKMKEKGDIPEGYSVSREKKERFSLILESASTNQTSMYLCASSLLAGGPGEQYFGPGTRLTVT.